This TCR beta chain came from a study of OX40 agonist ivuxolimab in advanced cancers. Study at large: Antecedent anti-PD-1, anti-PD-L1 or anti-CTLA-4 therapy was permissible, with roughly 36% having received some.

The method was immunoSEQ multiplex PCR; TCRdb's version includes in-frame clones alone and lacks a portion of them. The sample comprises nearly 35,000 clones, 92% of which are singletons, and 33% rests with the top ten. It was autoimmune disease history or systemic immunosuppression that excluded patients. The CDR3 has 15 residues. Trimming removed 4 bases from V and 2 bases from J; junction bases left unmatched: 2. The germline gives CDR1 MNHNY, CDR2 SVGAGI (reference sequence). The TCR originated in an adult with an advanced solid tumor such as melanoma, head and neck, liver or kidney cancer. The specimen was CD4+ or CD8+ T cells sorted from blood, collected in a trial of the OX40 agonist ivuxolimab. V and J are TRBV6-6 and TRBJ1-3; TRBD1 agrees at 10 bases. The CDR3 DNA sequence: TGTGCCAGCAGTTCCGGGACAGGGGCTGGAAACACCATATATTTT. Protein: CASSSGTGAGNTIYF.